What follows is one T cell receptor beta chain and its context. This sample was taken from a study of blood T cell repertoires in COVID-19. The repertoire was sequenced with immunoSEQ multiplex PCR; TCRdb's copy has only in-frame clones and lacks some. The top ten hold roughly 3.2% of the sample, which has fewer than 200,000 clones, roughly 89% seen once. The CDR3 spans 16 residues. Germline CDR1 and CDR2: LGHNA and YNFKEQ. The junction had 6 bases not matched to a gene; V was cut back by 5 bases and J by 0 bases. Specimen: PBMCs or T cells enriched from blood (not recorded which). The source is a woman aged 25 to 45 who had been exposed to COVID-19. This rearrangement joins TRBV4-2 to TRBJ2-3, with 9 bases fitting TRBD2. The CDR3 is CASSDQRGVSTDTQYF. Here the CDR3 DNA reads TGTGCCAGCAGCGATCAGCGGGGGGTAAGCACAGATACGCAGTATTTT.